This T cell receptor beta chain came from a study of CD8 T cells in Susac syndrome. Sequencing of TCR beta was performed on blood CD8+ and CD4+ T cells. The CD8+ and CD4+ T cells were isolated magnetically using a negative isolation approach, whereas the TEMRA cells were enriched by FACS. Random hexamers served to reverse transcribe about 0.5 to 1 ug RNA. Across 54 Vbeta and 13 Jbeta, immunoSEQ multiplex PCR amplified TCR beta CDR3. Via MiXCR, TCRdb re-called the immunoSEQ multiplex PCR reads, giving one row per CDR3 protein. The table shows around 190,000 distinct CDR3 sequences, with 95% occurring only once. This clonotype was sampled from a human donor in good health. The sequencing input was CD4+ T cells from PBMCs.

CDR3 amino acids: CASSPSQVSSYTF. The CDR3 DNA follows: TGTGCCAGCAGCCCAAGTCAAGTTTCGAGCTACACCTTC. The V and J genes are TRBV9 and TRBJ1-2; D remains ambiguous. This CDR3 spans 13 amino acids. V shed 4 bases and J shed 9 bases, with 16 bases lying between them. Germline assignment: CDR1 SGDLS and CDR2 YYNGEE.